This T cell receptor (beta chain) emerged from a study of cytomegalovirus exposure and HLA in healthy donors. Study-wide results and limits: Using the classifier, cytomegalovirus status was reportedly diagnosed with high specificity and sensitivity. A few of the chains that were CMV-associated were confirmed in vitro to be specific for CMV antigens.

From germline, CDR1 is MNHEY and CDR2 SVGAGI. The length of the CDR3 is 15 residues. V lost 5 bases and J lost 2; bases outside the gene matches: 5. PCR primers comprised 60 Vbeta and 13 Jbeta primers. Per the original data handling: The authors later counted some 76 million unique TCR beta chains, 9 million to 12 million of them shared. Using immunoSEQ multiplex PCR, the repertoire was profiled, and TCRdb retains in-frame clones only, with some absent. Clonal size and the V and J genes are those of that table, whereas D and trimming came from the DNA. This sample has 150,000 to 200,000 clones, with roughly 90% found just once. Each donor was healthy, and each was a bone marrow donor. Details on this clone: Antigen unknown.

The sequence derives from a girl less than two years old in good health and CMV-seronegative. The chain uses TRBV6-5 and TRBJ2-2, with 7 positions matching TRBD1. The sample comprised PBMCs. CDR3 bases: TGTGCCAGCAGTCGACAGGGCGTAAACACCGGGGAGCTGTTTTTT. This gives the protein CASSRQGVNTGELFF.